The 13 T cell receptor beta chains presented below share a single source sample, sequenced in a study of blood T cell repertoires in COVID-19. Profiled with immunoSEQ multiplex PCR; TCRdb holds only in-frame clones, not every one. The sample includes 65,000 to 95,000 clones, around 76% of them seen just once. The sample comprised peripheral blood. These receptors originate from a human donor in a cohort sampled during active COVID-19.

The CDR3 protein is CASSLGHQLGGTEAFF. The CDR3 coding sequence is TGTGCCAGCAGCTTGGGGCACCAATTAGGGGGCACTGAAGCTTTCTTT. V usage is TRBV5-6 and J usage is TRBJ1-1; perhaps TRBD1 as D (6 bases). Germline CDR1 is SGHDT and CDR2 is YYEEEE. Trimming removed 0 bases at V and 4 bases at J, with 16 bases between. This CDR3 contains 16 residues.

This clone was observed many times. This specimen includes other DNA sequences encoding the same CDR3. V is TRBV5-1 and J is TRBJ2-3; TRBD1 is a possible D gene (5 bases). Per the germline V gene, CDR1 is SGHRS and CDR2 is YFSETQ. V lost 0 bases and J lost 2, with 10 bases in between. The CDR3 has 15 residues. CDR3 nucleotide sequence: TGCGCCAGCAGCTTGGAAGGGGTCCCCACAGATACGCAGTATTTT. It is translated as CASSLEGVPTDTQYF.

Only one count was recorded for this clone. The chain uses TRBV12-5 and TRBJ2-2; 8 bases fit TRBD1. Germline V gives CDR1 LGHNT, CDR2 FRNRAP. The CDR3 is 15 amino acids. Trimming cost V 5 bases and J 2 bases; bases outside gene matches: 4. The CDR3 DNA reads TGTGCTAGTGGTCGGCAGGGGGCAAACACCGGGGAGCTGTTTTTT. Encoded protein: CASGRQGANTGELFF.

In this sample, this clone turned up a few times. This sequence joins TRBV5-6 and TRBJ2-7; 7 positions agree with TRBD1. The CDR3 sequence is 13 residues long. Germline V lookup: CDR1 SGHDT, CDR2 YYEEEE. V shed 4 bases, J shed 3 bases, and the junction held 4 bases outside the gene matches. CDR3 loop: CASSGQALYEQYF. CDR3 DNA sequence: TGTGCCAGCAGCGGACAGGCCCTCTACGAGCAGTACTTC.

The rearrangement uses TRBV5-1 and TRBJ1-1; D might be TRBD1 (6 bases). Germline V gives CDR1 SGHRS, CDR2 YFSETQ. CDR3 size: 15 residues. The germline V and J ends were trimmed by 1 base and 5 bases, with 15 bases remaining between them. CDR3 residues: CASSLSVRGRTEAFF. The CDR3 DNA is TGCGCCAGCAGCTTGAGTGTCAGGGGAAGGACTGAAGCTTTCTTT.

This clone has a handful of counts. CDR3 protein: CASSWDRGDSPLHF. CDR3 coding DNA: TGTGCCAGCAGCTGGGACAGGGGTGATTCACCCCTCCACTTT. The J gene is TRBJ1-6, the V gene TRBV7-9; 10 bases map to TRBD1. From germline, CDR1 is SEHNR and CDR2 FQNEAQ (reference sequence). This CDR3 has 14 amino acids. V shed 4 bases, J shed 8 bases, and the junction held 2 bases outside the gene matches. Drawing the rest from reference TRBV7-9 and TRBJ1-6, the complete variable domain is DTGVSQNPRHKITKRGQNVTFRCDPISEHNRLYWYRQTLGQGPEFLTYFQNEAQLEKSRLLSDRFSAERPKGSFSTLEIQRTEQGDSAMYLCASSWDRGDSPLHFGNGTRLTVT.

The chain carries TRBV3-1 (or the pseudogene TRBV3-2) and TRBJ1-4; 7 bases are a match to TRBD1. Germline V CDR1 and CDR2: LGHDT, YNNKEL (reference sequence). The J segment lost 5 bases and the V segment lost 6 bases, leaving 3 bases of the junction unmatched. This CDR3 has 13 amino acids. CDR3 loop: CASRAGGNEKLFF. DNA for the CDR3: TGTGCCAGCAGAGCAGGGGGAAATGAAAAACTGTTTTTT.

This clone showed up just a few times. The chain uses TRBV6-5 and TRBJ2-2; D may be TRBD1 (6 bases). Trimming took 2 bases from V and 7 from J, leaving 17 bases between them. Germline lookup yields CDR1 MNHEY and CDR2 SVGAGI. CDR3 length: 16 residues. The DNA for the CDR3 is TGTGCCAGCAGTTACGAGTGGGACACCCAAGACGGGGAGCTGTTTTTT. Amino acid sequence: CASSYEWDTQDGELFF.

The V and J genes are TRBV4-1 and TRBJ2-1, with D possibly being TRBD1 (6 bases). CDR1 is MGHRA, CDR2 YSYEKL, per germline. This CDR3 is 17 amino acids long. V was shortened by 3 bases and J by 9 bases, with 24 bases between the two germline ends. The CDR3 bases are TGCGCCAGCAGCCACCCGGCCAGGGGTGGTCTCGTTTCTGAGCAGTTCTTC. It yields the protein CASSHPARGGLVSEQFF.

The chain combines TRBV7-9 with TRBJ1-2, with TRBD1 identical over 8 bases. There are 15 residues in the CDR3. V gave up 5 bases and J gave up 4 bases; unmatched junction bases: 9. CDR1 and CDR2 from the germline V gene are SEHNR and FQNEAQ (reference sequence). The DNA of the CDR3 is TGTGCCAGCAGCCCCCCCAGGGGGCCAGGCTATGGCTACACCTTC. Translation: CASSPPRGPGYGYTF.

The CDR3 loop is CASSPVTGDRIAQFF. The CDR3 DNA reads as TGTGCCAGCAGCCCCGTGACAGGGGATAGAATCGCGCAGTTCTTC. The V and J genes are TRBV7-9 and TRBJ2-1; 8 bases agree with TRBD1. The trim removed 5 bases at V and 12 bases at J, leaving 15 bases unmatched. Germline CDR1 and CDR2: SEHNR and FQNEAQ (reference sequence). The CDR3 consists of 15 residues.

A remark on this clone: One junction end does not reproduce the germline sequence, and a read error may be involved. The chain has TRBV9 and TRBJ2-2; the D gene is possibly TRBD2 (5 bases). The germline gives CDR1 SGDLS, CDR2 YYNGEE. This CDR3 contains 16 residues. Here the CDR3 reads CASSVARERNAGELFF. DNA for the CDR3: TGTGCCAGCAGCGTAGCAAGGGAGAGGAACGCCGGGGAGCTGTTTTTT.

This clone appeared a few times. The chain combines TRBV2 with TRBJ1-2, with a possible D match to TRBD1 (6 bases). CDR1 and CDR2 (germline): SNHLY, FYNNEI. Between the trimmed V and J ends, which lost 0 bases and 4 bases, there was a span of 15 bases. The CDR3 sequence is 16 residues long. CDR3 nucleotide sequence: TGTGCCAGCAGTGAAGCGCTCCAGGGGTTCGGCTATGGCTACACCTTC. The encoded protein is CASSEALQGFGYGYTF.